The present entry profiles one T cell receptor beta chain with its context. Its antigen is undetermined. This sample was included in a study of cytomegalovirus exposure and HLA in healthy donors. Study-wide findings and caveats: Later analysis demonstrated an association between a missense DCLRE1C variant and TCR beta V- and J-gene trimming. Most TCRs appeared rarely, but some public TCRs recurred in many donors.

Vbeta (60) and Jbeta (13) primers were used in the PCR. The protocol was immunoSEQ multiplex PCR, while the TCRdb copy is restricted to in-frame clones and leaves out a portion. The sample records approximately 120,000 clones, around 82% being singletons. This CDR3 spans 13 amino acids. The germline gives CDR1 SGHDN, CDR2 FVKESK. Trimming left V 1 base short and J 7 bases short, with 10 bases between. The origin of this receptor is a woman aged 40-49 years in good health and CMV-seropositive. The V call is TRBV14, the J call TRBJ1-1; no clear D. The sample taken for sequencing was PBMCs. The CDR3 reads CASSQGLRGEAFF. The CDR3 coding sequence is TGTGCCAGCAGCCAAGGACTTCGAGGTGAAGCTTTCTTT.